These 10 T cell receptor beta chains came from one sample sequenced in a study of a mutant IDH1 vaccine in newly diagnosed glioma. Profiled with immunoSEQ multiplex PCR; TCRdb holds only in-frame clones, not every one. The table has under 75,000 clones, approximately 92% seen once. Time point in this sample: baseline, week 1 (first vaccination visit). Regarding treatment: pre-vaccination baseline after standard-of-care therapy. This specimen consisted of PBMCs, obtained from a glioma patient treated with radiotherapy, temozolomide or both. All receptors derive from a man aged 45-65 years with glioma.

The V gene is TRBV11-1, the J gene TRBJ2-3; the D call may be TRBD1 or TRBD2 (5 bases each). CDR1 is SGHAT and CDR2 is FQDESV in the germline V gene (reference sequence). V gave up 3 bases and J gave up 6 bases, with 22 bases separating them. This CDR3 contains 17 residues. The CDR3 region has the DNA TGTGCCAGCAGCTTTTTCAGGGAAGTTACCGGGACCGATACGCAGTATTTT. It codes for CASSFFREVTGTDTQYF.

The CDR3: CATSTGLADPSTDTQYF. CDR3 sequence (DNA): TGTGCCACCAGCACGGGACTAGCGGATCCTAGCACAGATACGCAGTATTTT. The chain carries TRBV15 and TRBJ2-3; 11 bases are a match to TRBD2. Germline CDR1 and CDR2: LNHNV and YYDKDF (reference sequence). The trim removed 4 bases at V and 0 bases at J, leaving 6 bases unmatched. This CDR3 contains 17 residues.

This clone was picked up one time. Here the CDR3 DNA reads TGTGCCAGCAGCTTAGGTATCTACGCCCGGCGCACAGATACGCAGTATTTT. It translates to CASSLGIYARRTDTQYF. The J gene is TRBJ2-3, the V gene TRBV7-9; D not resolved. Germline loops: CDR1 SEHNR, CDR2 FQNEAQ (reference sequence). Trimming took off 1 base at V and 1 base at J, with 15 bases between the two ends. This CDR3 spans 17 amino acids.

The chain has TRBV2 and TRBJ1-5; D ambiguous. This CDR3 is built from 14 residues. Germline V gene data show CDR1 as SNHLY and CDR2 as FYNNEI. Between the trimmed V and J ends, which lost 1 base and 6 bases, there was a span of 10 bases. In DNA, the CDR3 is TGTGCCAGCAGTGAAGAAAGGGTACGTCAGCCCCAGCATTTT. Translating gives CASSEERVRQPQHF.

This clone appeared a single time. The rearrangement uses TRBV13 and TRBJ2-3; 7 bases agree with TRBD2. This CDR3 is 15 amino acids long. Per the germline V gene, CDR1 is PRHDT and CDR2 is FYEKMQ (reference sequence). The J segment lost 0 bases and the V segment lost 6 bases, leaving 6 bases of the junction unmatched. The CDR3 sequence: CASRLGGGSTDTQYF. The CDR3 region has the DNA TGTGCCAGCAGATTGGGCGGGGGTAGCACAGATACGCAGTATTTT. Full variable domain (remainder filled in from reference TRBV13 and TRBJ2-3): AAGVIQSPRHLIKEKRETATLKCYPIPRHDTVYWYQQGPGQDPQFLISFYEKMQSDKGSIPDRFSAQQFSDYHSELNMSSLELGDSALYFCASRLGGGSTDTQYFGPGTRLTVL.

Points on this clone: The same CDR3 is also encoded by other DNA sequences in this sample. J is TRBJ2-7 and V is TRBV2, with 10 bases fitting TRBD2. CDR1 and CDR2 (germline): SNHLY, FYNNEI. V trimming: 3 bases; J trimming: 6 bases; junction bases outside the gene matches: 5. The CDR3 sequence is 14 residues long. In DNA, the CDR3 is TGTGCCAGCAGTGAGCTAGCGGGAGTTTCCGAGCAGTACTTC. This gives the protein CASSELAGVSEQYF.

The chain employs TRBV7-9 and TRBJ1-2; perhaps TRBD1 as D (5 bases). Between the trimmed V and J ends, which lost 5 bases and 2 bases, there was a span of 9 bases. CDR3 length: 13 residues. Germline V gives CDR1 SEHNR, CDR2 FQNEAQ (reference sequence). CDR3 sequence: CASSRDANYGYTF. The CDR3 DNA follows: TGTGCCAGCAGCCGGGACGCAAACTATGGCTACACCTTC. Based on the CDR3 plus reference TRBV7-9 and TRBJ1-2, the full variable domain is DTGVSQNPRHKITKRGQNVTFRCDPISEHNRLYWYRQTLGQGPEFLTYFQNEAQLEKSRLLSDRFSAERPKGSFSTLEIQRTEQGDSAMYLCASSRDANYGYTFGSGTRLTVV.

J is TRBJ2-1 and V is TRBV29-1; unclear D gene. V was cut by 4 bases and J by 7 bases, with 5 bases left in between. This CDR3 is 10 amino acids long. Germline CDR1 reads SQVTM; CDR2 reads ANQGSEA. CDR3 amino acids: CSVVRNEQFF. The DNA of the CDR3 is TGCAGCGTTGTTAGGAATGAGCAGTTCTTC.

This rearrangement joins TRBV5-6 to TRBJ1-2; 9 bases are a match to TRBD1. The CDR3 is 16 amino acids. CDR1 is SGHDT and CDR2 is YYEEEE in the germline V gene. The J segment lost 3 bases and the V segment lost 3 bases, leaving 9 bases of the junction unmatched. CDR3 sequence: CASSYRTGAVHYGYTF. The CDR3 nucleotides are TGTGCCAGCAGCTACCGGACAGGGGCGGTTCACTATGGCTACACCTTC.

The chain has TRBV7-9 and TRBJ2-3; TRBD2 is a possible D gene (7 bases). V was pared by 7 bases and J by 3 bases, with 20 bases between. Germline V gene data show CDR1 as SEHNR and CDR2 as FQNEAQ (reference sequence). This CDR3 is built from 16 residues. DNA for the CDR3: TGTGCCAGCATCCGAAGGTGGGGGGGCGTGACAGATACGCAGTATTTT. This sequence encodes CASIRRWGGVTDTQYF. The complete variable domain, with remaining parts taken from reference TRBV7-9 and TRBJ2-3, reads DTGVSQNPRHKITKRGQNVTFRCDPISEHNRLYWYRQTLGQGPEFLTYFQNEAQLEKSRLLSDRFSAERPKGSFSTLEIQRTEQGDSAMYLCASIRRWGGVTDTQYFGPGTRLTVL.